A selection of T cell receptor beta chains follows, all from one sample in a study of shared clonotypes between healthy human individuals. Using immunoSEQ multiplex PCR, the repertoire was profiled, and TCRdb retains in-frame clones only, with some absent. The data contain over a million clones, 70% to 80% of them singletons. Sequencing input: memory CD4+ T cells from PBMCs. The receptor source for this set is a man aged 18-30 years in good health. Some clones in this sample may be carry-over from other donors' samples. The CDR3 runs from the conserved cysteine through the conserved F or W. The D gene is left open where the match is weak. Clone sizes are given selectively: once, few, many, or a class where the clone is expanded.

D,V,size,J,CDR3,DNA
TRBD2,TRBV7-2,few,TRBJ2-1,CASRQIALGGDEQFF,TGTGCCAGCAGACAGATAGCGCTCGGGGGGGATGAGCAGTTCTTC
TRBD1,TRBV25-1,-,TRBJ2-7,CASSEDVTGYEQYF,TGTGCCAGCAGTGAAGATGTGACAGGGTACGAGCAGTACTTC
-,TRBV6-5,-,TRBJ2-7,CASREHSEQYF,TGTGCCAGCAGGGAGCACTCCGAGCAGTACTTC
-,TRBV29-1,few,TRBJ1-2,CSTEENYGYTF,TGCAGTACAGAAGAGAACTATGGCTACACCTTC
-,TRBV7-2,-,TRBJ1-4,CASSNDREHEKLFF,TGTGCCAGCAGCAACGACAGAGAACATGAAAAACTGTTTTTT
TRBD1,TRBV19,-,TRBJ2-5,CASSIYRGRMETQYF,TGTGCCAGTAGTATTTACAGGGGGCGGATGGAGACCCAGTACTTC
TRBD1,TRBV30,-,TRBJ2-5,CAWDRGQETQYF,TGTGCCTGGGACAGGGGGCAAGAGACCCAGTACTTC
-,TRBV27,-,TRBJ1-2,CASSRADSIRNYGYTF,TGTGCCAGCAGCCGCGCGGACAGCATCCGTAACTATGGCTACACCTTC
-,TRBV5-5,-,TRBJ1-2,CASTYWADDGYTF,TGTGCCAGCACCTATTGGGCAGATGATGGCTACACCTTC
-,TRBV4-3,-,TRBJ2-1,CASSQEAISYNEQFF,TGCGCCAGCAGCCAAGAAGCCATCTCCTACAATGAGCAGTTCTTC
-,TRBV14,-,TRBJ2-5,CASSQSETQYF,TGTGCCAGCAGCCAATCGGAGACCCAGTACTTC
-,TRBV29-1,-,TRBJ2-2,CSVEGGAKTGELFF,TGCAGCGTGGAAGGGGGGGCGAAAACCGGGGAGCTGTTTTTT
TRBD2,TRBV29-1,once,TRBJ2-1,CSVDSLAGGMGFF,TGCAGCGTTGATAGCCTAGCGGGAGGCATGGGGTTCTTC
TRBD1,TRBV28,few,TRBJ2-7,CASSPDRGYEQYF,TGTGCCAGCAGCCCCGACAGGGGGTACGAGCAGTACTTC
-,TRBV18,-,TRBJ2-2,CASSLPGTGELFF,TGTGCCAGCTCCCTCCCAGGCACCGGGGAGCTGTTTTTT
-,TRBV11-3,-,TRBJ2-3,CASSSGPSERGSTQYF,TGTGCCAGCAGCTCGGGGCCTAGCGAAAGGGGGAGTACGCAGTATTTT
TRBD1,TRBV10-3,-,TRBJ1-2,CAISESTGTYGYTF,TGTGCCATCAGTGAGTCGACAGGGACCTATGGCTACACCTTC
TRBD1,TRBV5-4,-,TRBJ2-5,CASSTTGQGDRQETQYF,TGTGCCAGCAGCACCACGGGACAGGGGGATCGGCAAGAGACCCAGTACTTC
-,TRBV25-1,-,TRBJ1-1,CASSPRVTNTEAFF,TGTGCCAGCAGTCCCAGGGTTACGAACACTGAAGCTTTCTTT
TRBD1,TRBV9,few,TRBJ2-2,CASSVGGLGQGNTGELFF,TGTGCCAGCAGCGTAGGAGGATTGGGACAGGGGAACACCGGGGAGCTGTTTTTT
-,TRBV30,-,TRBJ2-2,CAGGEPGELFF,TGTGCCGGTGGCGAGCCCGGGGAGCTGTTTTTT
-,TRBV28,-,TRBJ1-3,CASSSPRGAAVAGNTIYF,TGTGCCAGCAGTTCACCCCGAGGAGCGGCCGTGGCTGGAAACACCATATATTTT
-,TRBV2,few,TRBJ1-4,CASTWGNDEKLFF,TGTGCCAGCACCTGGGGTAATGATGAAAAACTGTTTTTT
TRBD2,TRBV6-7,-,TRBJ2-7,CASRGRTSGTPFGEYEQYF,TGTGCCAGCAGAGGCAGGACTAGCGGGACGCCATTTGGGGAATACGAGCAGTACTTC
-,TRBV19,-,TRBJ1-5,CASSIMSRGSSQPQHF,TGTGCCAGTAGTATCATGTCCAGGGGTTCGAGTCAGCCCCAGCATTTT
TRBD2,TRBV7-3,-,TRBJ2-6,CASSALAQSSGANVLTF,TGTGCCAGCAGCGCACTAGCGCAGAGCTCTGGGGCCAACGTCCTGACTTTC
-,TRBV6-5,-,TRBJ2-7,CASSNSRGTYEQYF,TGTGCCAGCAGTAATTCCAGGGGTACCTACGAGCAGTACTTC
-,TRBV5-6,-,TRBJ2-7,CASSLVIGGPFIEQYF,TGTGCCAGCAGCTTGGTTATCGGGGGGCCCTTCATCGAGCAGTACTTC
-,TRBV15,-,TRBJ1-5,CATSRDLADQPQHF,TGTGCCACCAGCAGAGATCTGGCAGATCAGCCCCAGCATTTT
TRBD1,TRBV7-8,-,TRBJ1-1,CASRQSRTGPTEAFF,TGTGCCAGCAGACAAAGTAGGACAGGGCCCACTGAAGCTTTCTTT
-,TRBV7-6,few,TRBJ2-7,CASSLGSAYEQYF,TGTGCCAGCAGCTTAGGTAGCGCCTACGAGCAGTACTTC
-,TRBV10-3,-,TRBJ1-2,CAISADFNYGYTF,TGTGCCATCAGTGCGGACTTTAACTATGGCTACACCTTC
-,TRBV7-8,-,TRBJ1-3,CASSQAATSGNTIYF,TGTGCCAGCAGCCAGGCGGCAACCTCTGGAAACACCATATATTTT
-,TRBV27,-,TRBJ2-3,CASSPFGLSTDTQYF,TGTGCCAGCAGTCCCTTCGGACTGAGCACAGATACGCAGTATTTT
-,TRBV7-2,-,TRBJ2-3,CASSSSRGRADTQYF,TGTGCCAGCAGCTCGTCCCGGGGAAGGGCAGATACGCAGTATTTT
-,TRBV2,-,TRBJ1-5,CATATDSNQPQHF,TGTGCCACCGCGACGGATAGCAATCAGCCCCAGCATTTT
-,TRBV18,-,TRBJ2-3,CASSPPGHTSTDTQYF,TGTGCCAGCTCACCCCCGGGACATACTAGCACAGATACGCAGTATTTT
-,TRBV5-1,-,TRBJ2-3,CASSLQGGTDTQYF,TGCGCCAGCAGCTTGCAGGGAGGCACAGATACGCAGTATTTT
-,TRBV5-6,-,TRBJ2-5,CASSFLRTQETQYF,TGTGCCAGCAGCTTTCTCCGGACCCAAGAGACCCAGTACTTC
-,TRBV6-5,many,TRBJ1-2,CASSYDGANYGYTF,TGTGCCAGCAGTTACGATGGGGCTAACTATGGCTACACCTTC
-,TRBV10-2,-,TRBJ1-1,CASIYWAEAFF,TGCGCCAGCATCTACTGGGCCGAAGCTTTCTTT
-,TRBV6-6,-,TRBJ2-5,CASTYGGTQYF,TGTGCCAGCACCTATGGGGGGACCCAGTACTTC
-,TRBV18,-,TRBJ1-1,CASSPEKGSGTEAFF,TGTGCCAGCTCACCCGAGAAGGGATCAGGCACTGAAGCTTTCTTT